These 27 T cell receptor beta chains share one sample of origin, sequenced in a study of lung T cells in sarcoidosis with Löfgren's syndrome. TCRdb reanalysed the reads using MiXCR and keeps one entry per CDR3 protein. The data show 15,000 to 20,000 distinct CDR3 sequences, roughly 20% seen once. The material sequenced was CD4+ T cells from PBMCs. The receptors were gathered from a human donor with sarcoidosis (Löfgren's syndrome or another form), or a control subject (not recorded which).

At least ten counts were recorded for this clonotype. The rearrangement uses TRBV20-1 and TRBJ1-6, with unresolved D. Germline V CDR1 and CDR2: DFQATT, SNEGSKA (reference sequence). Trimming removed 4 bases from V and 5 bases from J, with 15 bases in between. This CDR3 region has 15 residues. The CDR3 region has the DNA TGCAGTGCTAATCTAGGCGGCTCTCATAATTCACCCCTCCACTTT. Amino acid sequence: CSANLGGSHNSPLHF.

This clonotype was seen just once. The CDR3 DNA reads TGTGCCAGCAGTTACTCGTATAACGGGGGCGGATACAATGAGCAGTTCTTC. Translation: CASSYSYNGGGYNEQFF. This rearrangement joins TRBV6-5 to TRBJ2-1; possibly TRBD1 or TRBD2 for D (6 bases each). The germline V gene has CDR1 MNHEY and CDR2 SVGAGI. Trimming shortened V by 0 bases and J by 4 bases, and 16 bases separated the two germline ends. CDR3 length: 17 residues.

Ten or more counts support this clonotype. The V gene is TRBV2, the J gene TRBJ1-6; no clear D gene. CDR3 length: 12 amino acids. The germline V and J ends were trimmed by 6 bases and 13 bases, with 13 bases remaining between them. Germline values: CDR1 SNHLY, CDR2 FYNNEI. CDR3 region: CASSLGRLPLHF. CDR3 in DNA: TGTGCCAGCAGCCTAGGACGTTTGCCCCTCCACTTT.

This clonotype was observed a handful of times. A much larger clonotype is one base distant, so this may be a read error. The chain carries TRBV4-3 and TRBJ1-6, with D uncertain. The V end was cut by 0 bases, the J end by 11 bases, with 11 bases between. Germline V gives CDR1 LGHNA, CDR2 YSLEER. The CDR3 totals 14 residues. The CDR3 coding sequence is TGCGCCAGCAGCCAAGATCTGGTCCGTCCACCCCTCCACTTT. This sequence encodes CASSQDLVRPPLHF.

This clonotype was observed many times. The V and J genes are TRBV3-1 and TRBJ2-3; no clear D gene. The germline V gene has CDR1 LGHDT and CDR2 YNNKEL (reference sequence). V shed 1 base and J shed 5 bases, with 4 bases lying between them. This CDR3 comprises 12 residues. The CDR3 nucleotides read TGTGCCAGCAGCCAAGGAAGAGATACGCAGTATTTT. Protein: CASSQGRDTQYF.

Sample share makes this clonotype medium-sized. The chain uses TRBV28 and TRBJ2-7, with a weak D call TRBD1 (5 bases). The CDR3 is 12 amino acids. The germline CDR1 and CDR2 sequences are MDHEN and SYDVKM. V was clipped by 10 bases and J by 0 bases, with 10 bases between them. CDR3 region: CATGPTSYEQYF. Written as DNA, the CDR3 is TGTGCCACAGGGCCTACCTCCTACGAGCAGTACTTC.

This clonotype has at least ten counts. CDR3 protein: CSAGQGAYNEQFF. The CDR3 DNA follows: TGCAGCGCGGGACAGGGAGCCTACAATGAGCAGTTCTTC. The chain recombines TRBV29-1 with TRBJ2-1; 9 nucleotides agree with TRBD1. This CDR3 comprises 13 residues. Trimming cost V 7 bases and J 2 bases; bases outside gene matches: 3. Germline CDR1 SQVTM, CDR2 ANQGSEA.

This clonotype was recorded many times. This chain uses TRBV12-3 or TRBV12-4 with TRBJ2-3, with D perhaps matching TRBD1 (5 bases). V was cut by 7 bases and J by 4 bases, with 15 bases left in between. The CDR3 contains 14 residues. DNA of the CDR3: TGTGCCAGCACCAAATTCCCCAGGGCAGATACGCAGTATTTT. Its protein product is CASTKFPRADTQYF.

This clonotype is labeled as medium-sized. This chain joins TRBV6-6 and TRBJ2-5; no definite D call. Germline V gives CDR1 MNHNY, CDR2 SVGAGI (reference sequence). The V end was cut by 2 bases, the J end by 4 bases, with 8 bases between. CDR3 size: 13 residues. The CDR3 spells CASSYSESETQYF. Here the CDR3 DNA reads TGTGCCAGCAGTTACAGCGAATCAGAGACCCAGTACTTC.

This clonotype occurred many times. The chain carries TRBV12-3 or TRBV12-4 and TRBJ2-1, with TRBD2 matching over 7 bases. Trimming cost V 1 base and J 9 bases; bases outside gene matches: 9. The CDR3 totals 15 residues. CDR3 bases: TGTGCCAGCAGTTTAGGGGGGAGGGCACCCACTGAGCAGTTCTTC. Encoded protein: CASSLGGRAPTEQFF.

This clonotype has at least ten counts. In nucleotides, the CDR3 is TGTGCCAGCAGTTGGGCAGGGTCGAACACCGGGGAGCTGTTTTTT. Protein product: CASSWAGSNTGELFF. The chain carries TRBV6-1 and TRBJ2-2; D is possibly TRBD1 (5 bases). The CDR3 length is 15 residues. V lost 5 bases and J 0 bases, leaving 10 bases between the germline ends. The germline CDR1 and CDR2 sequences are MNHNS and SASEGT.

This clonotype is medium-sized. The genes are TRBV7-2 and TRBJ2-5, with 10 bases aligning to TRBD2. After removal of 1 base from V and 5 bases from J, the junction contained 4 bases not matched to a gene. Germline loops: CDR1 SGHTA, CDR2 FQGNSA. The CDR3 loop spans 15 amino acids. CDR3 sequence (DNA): TGTGCCAGCAGCTTAGGTCTAGCGGGAGTCGAGACCCAGTACTTC. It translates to CASSLGLAGVETQYF. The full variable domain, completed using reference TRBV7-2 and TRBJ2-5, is GAGVSQSPSNKVTEKGKDVELRCDPISGHTALYWYRQSLGQGLEFLIYFQGNSAPDKSGLPSDRFSAERTGGSVSTLTIQRTQQEDSAVYLCASSLGLAGVETQYFGPGTRLLVL.

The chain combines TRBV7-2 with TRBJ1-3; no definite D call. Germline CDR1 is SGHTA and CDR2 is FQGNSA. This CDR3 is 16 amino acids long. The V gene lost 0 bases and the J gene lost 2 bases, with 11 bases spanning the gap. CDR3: CASSLAGSNPGNTIYF. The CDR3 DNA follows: TGTGCCAGCAGCTTAGCCGGGTCCAACCCTGGAAACACCATATATTTT.

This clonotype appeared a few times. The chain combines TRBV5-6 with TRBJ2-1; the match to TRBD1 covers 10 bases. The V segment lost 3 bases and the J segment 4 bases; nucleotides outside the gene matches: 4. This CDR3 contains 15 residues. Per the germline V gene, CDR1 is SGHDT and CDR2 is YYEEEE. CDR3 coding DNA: TGTGCCAGCAGCTGGGGGGACAGGGGTTACAATGAGCAGTTCTTC. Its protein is CASSWGDRGYNEQFF.

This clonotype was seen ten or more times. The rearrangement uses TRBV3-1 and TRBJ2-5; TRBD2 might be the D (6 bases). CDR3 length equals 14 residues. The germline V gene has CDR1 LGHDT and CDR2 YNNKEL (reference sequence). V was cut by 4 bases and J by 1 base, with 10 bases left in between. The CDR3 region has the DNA TGTGCCAGCAGCCCCAGCGGGCGCCAAGAGACCCAGTACTTC. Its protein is CASSPSGRQETQYF.

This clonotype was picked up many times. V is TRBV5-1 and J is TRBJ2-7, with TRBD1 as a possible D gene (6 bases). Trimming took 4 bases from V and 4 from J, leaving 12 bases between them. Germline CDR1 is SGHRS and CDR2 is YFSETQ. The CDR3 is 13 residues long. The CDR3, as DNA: TGCGCCAGCAGCCCCCACAGGGAGTACGAGCAGTACTTC. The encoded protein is CASSPHREYEQYF.

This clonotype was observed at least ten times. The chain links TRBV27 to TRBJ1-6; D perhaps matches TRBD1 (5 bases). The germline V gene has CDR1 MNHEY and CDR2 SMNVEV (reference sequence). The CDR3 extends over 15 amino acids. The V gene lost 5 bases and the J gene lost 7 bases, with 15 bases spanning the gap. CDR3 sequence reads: CASSNRDSQNSPLHF. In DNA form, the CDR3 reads TGTGCCAGCAGTAACCGGGACTCGCAAAATTCACCCCTCCACTTT.

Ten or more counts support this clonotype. CDR3 nucleotide sequence: TGTGCCAGCAGTTTTCGACAGGGTTCATATGGCTACACCTTC. This sequence encodes CASSFRQGSYGYTF. The chain is built from TRBV28 and TRBJ1-2; 7 bases line up with TRBD1. From germline, CDR1 is MDHEN and CDR2 SYDVKM. The CDR3 contains 14 residues. With 3 bases clipped from V and 5 bases from J, the junction kept 6 bases outside the gene matches.

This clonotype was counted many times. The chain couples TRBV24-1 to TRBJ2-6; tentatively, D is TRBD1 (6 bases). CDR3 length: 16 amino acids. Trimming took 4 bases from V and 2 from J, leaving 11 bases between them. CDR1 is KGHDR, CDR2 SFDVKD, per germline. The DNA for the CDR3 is TGTGCCACCAGTGACCCGAAGGGGGCTGGGGCCAACGTCCTGACTTTC. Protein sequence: CATSDPKGAGANVLTF.

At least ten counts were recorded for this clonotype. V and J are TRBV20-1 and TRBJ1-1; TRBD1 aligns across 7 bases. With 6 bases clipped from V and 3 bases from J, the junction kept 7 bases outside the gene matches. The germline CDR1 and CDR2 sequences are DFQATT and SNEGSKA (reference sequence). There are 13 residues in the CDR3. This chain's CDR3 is CSAQRQGYTEAFF. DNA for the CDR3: TGCAGTGCCCAACGACAGGGCTACACTGAAGCTTTCTTT.

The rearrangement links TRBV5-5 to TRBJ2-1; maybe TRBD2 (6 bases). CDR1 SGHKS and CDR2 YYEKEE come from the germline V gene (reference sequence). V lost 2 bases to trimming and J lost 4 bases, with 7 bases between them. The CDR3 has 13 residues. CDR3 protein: CASSLGTYNEQFF. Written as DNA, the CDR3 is TGTGCCAGCAGCTTAGGGACTTACAATGAGCAGTTCTTC.

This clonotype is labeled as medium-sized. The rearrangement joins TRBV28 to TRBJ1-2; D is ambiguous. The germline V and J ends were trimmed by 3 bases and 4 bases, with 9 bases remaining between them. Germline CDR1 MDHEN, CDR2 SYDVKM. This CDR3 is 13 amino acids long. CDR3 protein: CASSLWQRYGYTF. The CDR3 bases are TGTGCCAGCAGTTTGTGGCAGCGCTATGGCTACACCTTC.

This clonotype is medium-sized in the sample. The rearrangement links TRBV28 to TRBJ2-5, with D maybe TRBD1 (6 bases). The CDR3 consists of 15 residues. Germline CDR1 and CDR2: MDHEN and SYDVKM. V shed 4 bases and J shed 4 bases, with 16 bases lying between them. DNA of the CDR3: TGTGCCAGCAGTTCCCCCACAGGGAATGGAGAGACCCAGTACTTC. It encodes CASSSPTGNGETQYF.

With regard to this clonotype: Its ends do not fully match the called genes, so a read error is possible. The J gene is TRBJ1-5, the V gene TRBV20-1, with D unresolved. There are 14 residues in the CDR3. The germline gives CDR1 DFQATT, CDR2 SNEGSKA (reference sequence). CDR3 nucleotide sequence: TGCAGTGCTAGAGAAGTGGGCGGCAATCGGCCCCAGCATTTT. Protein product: CSAREVGGNRPQHF.

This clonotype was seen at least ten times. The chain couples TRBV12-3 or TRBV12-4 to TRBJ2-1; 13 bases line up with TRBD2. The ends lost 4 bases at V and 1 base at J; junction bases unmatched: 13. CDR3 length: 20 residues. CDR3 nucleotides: TGTGCCAGCAGTTCGACCCCGGGACTAGCGGGACGACTATCCTACAATGAGCAGTTCTTC. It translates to CASSSTPGLAGRLSYNEQFF.

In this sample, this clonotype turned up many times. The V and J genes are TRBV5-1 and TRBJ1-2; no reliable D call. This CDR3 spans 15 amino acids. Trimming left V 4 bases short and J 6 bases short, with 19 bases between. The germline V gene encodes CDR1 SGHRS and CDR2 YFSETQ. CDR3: CASSKGGSGLNGYTF. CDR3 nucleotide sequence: TGCGCCAGCAGCAAGGGTGGTTCAGGATTGAATGGCTACACCTTC. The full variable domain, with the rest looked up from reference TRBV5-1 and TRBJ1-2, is KAGVTQTPRYLIKTRGQQVTLSCSPISGHRSVSWYQQTPGQGLQFLFEYFSETQRNKGNFPGRFSGRQFSNSRSEMNVSTLELGDSALYLCASSKGGSGLNGYTFGSGTRLTVV.

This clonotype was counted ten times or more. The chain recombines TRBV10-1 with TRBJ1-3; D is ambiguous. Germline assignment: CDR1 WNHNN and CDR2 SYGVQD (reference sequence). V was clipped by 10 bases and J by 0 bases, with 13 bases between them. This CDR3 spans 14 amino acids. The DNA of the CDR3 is TGCGCCACCTCTCCCGAAAACTCTGGAAACACCATATATTTT. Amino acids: CATSPENSGNTIYF.